The present T cell receptor beta chain was sequenced within a study of blood T cell repertoires in COVID-19. Study context: The United States, Italy and Spain were the sources of the acute and convalescent COVID-19 samples.

J gave up 8 bases and V 7 bases, and 11 bases lay outside the gene matches. CDR3 length: 15 residues. Germline CDR1 is LNHDA and CDR2 is SQIVND (reference sequence). Individuals drawn from about 26 US areas were about 18 to 90 years old. Methods used by the authors: Nucleated cell counts were estimated from reference gene primer amplification. The protocol was immunoSEQ multiplex PCR, while the TCRdb copy is restricted to in-frame clones and leaves out a portion. D and trimming were read from the DNA, whereas the V and J calls and clone size are those reported in that table. The profile shows 350,000 to 400,000 clones, roughly 86% of them singletons.

The gene calls are TRBV19 and TRBJ1-4; 9 bases are shared with TRBD1. The sample comprised PBMCs or T cells enriched from blood (not recorded which). The receptor's source is a man aged 35 to 55 in a cohort exposed to, infected with or recovered from COVID-19 (not recorded which). The CDR3 reads CASNPRTGVSEKLFF. The CDR3 DNA is TGTGCCAGTAATCCCCGGACAGGGGTGAGCGAAAAACTGTTTTTT.